This T cell receptor (beta chain) was recorded in a study of CD8 T cells in Susac syndrome (dated by TCRdb to between 2018 and 2021). For context, the study as a whole: Whether CD8+ T cell activation and differentiation in Susac syndrome was antigen driven was tested using repertoire sequencing.

RNA was extracted using the RNeasy kit, and roughly 0.5 to 1 microgram was reverse transcribed with random hexamers. The immunoSEQ multiplex PCR assay, which covers 54 Vbeta and 13 Jbeta segments, was used to amplify TCR beta CDR3 regions. PCR amplification bias was corrected by using a synthetic template baseline for primer optimization and computational correction. As for the authors' bioinformatics: Reads were annotated to V, D and J genes per IMGT and analyzed with immunoSEQ Analyzer, keeping only productive sequences. To calculate clonality, Shannon entropy was normalized by log2 of the number of productive unique sequences and then subtracted from one. For each patient and control, public and private clones were evaluated among the 100 most prevalent clones. A clone was defined as Susac-specific if it was absent from the healthy and MS cohorts, from some 1,100 published viral clones and from other ImmuneACCESS disease sequences. The public reads were run again by TCRdb, first through fastp at Q25 and then through MiXCR, and only productive beta chains were kept. Duplicate CDR3 protein sequences are folded into a single record with the most common DNA and genes. The V and J calls come from TCRdb's annotation, not from the publication. In all, the sample holds around 180,000 distinct CDR3 sequences, and 95% of those were seen once. The leading ten clones occupy under 0.095% of the sample.

As concerns this clonotype: Its antigen is currently not known. The input lacks base qualities; no much larger clone sits a single base away.

Findings and caveats that apply to the study as a whole: The number of individuals in the TCR sequencing and HLA analysis was recognized as being relatively small.

The CDR3 covers 16 residues, taking in both the cysteine and the phenylalanine. The sequence is cut down to CDR3 DNA, 48 bases in frame from base 1. V and J are truncated by 2 bases and 8 bases respectively, leaving an intervening sequence of 18 bases. CDR1 and CDR2 are read off the germline V gene (reference sequence) as MNHNY and SVGAGI. Peripheral blood CD8+ and CD4+ T cells from healthy donors, Susac syndrome patients and multiple sclerosis patients were profiled using high-throughput TCR beta sequencing. The multiple sclerosis controls were treatment-naive patients who had stable or active relapsing-remitting disease and met the revised McDonald criteria. Bulk CD8+ and CD4+ T cells were purified by magnetic negative isolation, whereas CD8+ TEMRA cells were enriched by FACS. Blood was drawn into EDTA tubes, processed within 24 hours, and PBMCs were isolated by density gradient centrifugation. PBMCs intended for TCR sequencing were frozen in liquid nitrogen and were later thawed in a 37 degrees C water bath. A purity of at least 90% was achieved for sorted or isolated CD4+, CD8+ and CD8+ TEMRA cells.

The specimen was CD4+ T cells from PBMCs. This TCR was sampled from a human donor with multiple sclerosis. The rearranged segments are TRBV6-6 and TRBJ2-2; TRBD1 is perhaps the D gene, given 6 matching bases. CDR3 sequence: CASSYTDRNLGGELFF. The DNA sequence reads TGTGCCAGCAGTTACACTGACAGGAACCTGGGAGGGGAGCTGTTTTTT.